These 19 T cell receptor beta chains were sequenced from one sample in a study of neoadjuvant anti-PD-1 for oral cavity cancer. Documented time point: after neoadjuvant nivolumab, at surgical resection. Clones were read by immunoSEQ multiplex PCR, and TCRdb kept only the in-frame ones, dropping some. The sample contains roughly 68,000 clones, approximately 87% of which appear only once. The starting material was PBMCs, obtained after nivolumab (anti-PD-1) treatment. The receptor set was obtained from a person aged 35-79 years with oral cavity squamous cell carcinoma.

This chain uses TRBV5-4 with TRBJ1-6; D is unclear. From germline, CDR1 is SGHNT and CDR2 YYREEE (reference sequence). Deletions cut 1 base from V and 7 bases from J, with 6 bases between. This CDR3 is built from 13 residues. The CDR3: CASSLRLNSPLHF. The CDR3 nucleotides read TGTGCCAGCAGCTTGCGACTGAATTCACCCCTCCACTTT.

This chain joins TRBV10-3 and TRBJ1-2; possibly TRBD1 for D (5 bases). This CDR3 region has 15 residues. Trimming took 4 bases from V and 8 from J, leaving 20 bases between them. Germline CDR1 is ENHRY and CDR2 is SYGVKD. CDR3 residues: CAISAHTGTQSGYTF. CDR3 in DNA: TGTGCCATCAGTGCCCACACCGGGACGCAGAGCGGCTACACCTTC.

The chain is built from TRBV6-5 and TRBJ2-7; D remains ambiguous. This CDR3 region has 15 residues. Germline CDR1 reads MNHEY; CDR2 reads SVGAGI. Trimming removed 0 bases from V and 2 bases from J, with 11 bases in between. The DNA of the CDR3 is TGTGCCAGCAGTTACTCCGTTACAGAAGCCTACGAGCAGTACTTC. Amino acids: CASSYSVTEAYEQYF.

The chain is built from TRBV5-1 and TRBJ2-3, with a weak D call TRBD2 (5 bases). This CDR3 is built from 13 residues. Between the trimmed V and J ends, which lost 0 bases and 5 bases, there was a span of 7 bases. Looked up from germline, CDR1 is SGHRS and CDR2 is YFSETQ. Here the CDR3 reads CASSLEAGDTQYF. The CDR3 DNA reads as TGCGCCAGCAGCTTGGAGGCGGGAGATACGCAGTATTTT.

The chain couples TRBV5-4 to TRBJ1-4, with TRBD1 as a possible D gene (5 bases). The V gene's germline CDR1 is SGHNT and CDR2 YYREEE (reference sequence). This CDR3 comprises 15 residues. The V and J ends lost 4 bases and 5 bases respectively, with 15 bases between them. CDR3 nucleotides: TGTGCCAGCAGCCGAACCGGGACGGGCAATGAAAAACTGTTTTTT. Encoded protein: CASSRTGTGNEKLFF.

V and J are TRBV18 and TRBJ2-7, with D possibly TRBD1 on 6 matching bases. CDR1 and CDR2 (germline): KGHSH, LQKENI. The CDR3 has 13 amino acids. Trimming removed 5 bases from V and 5 bases from J, with 13 bases in between. CDR3 nucleotide sequence: TGTGCCAGCTCAGGGGGCCGAGATAACGAGCAGTACTTC. Translating it yields CASSGGRDNEQYF.

This clone has just one count. The chain carries TRBV5-1 and TRBJ2-1; a weak D match, TRBD1 (6 bases). The CDR3 length is 15 residues. V was pared by 0 bases and J by 4 bases, with 11 bases between. Germline V gives CDR1 SGHRS, CDR2 YFSETQ. The DNA of the CDR3 is TGCGCCAGCAGCTTGGAACGGACAGAATACAATGAGCAGTTCTTC. Translated, it gives CASSLERTEYNEQFF.

This chain uses TRBV19 with TRBJ2-3; TRBD1 is a possible D gene (6 bases). The CDR3 contains 15 residues. V lost 3 bases and J lost 2, with 12 bases in between. Germline V gives CDR1 LNHDA, CDR2 SQIVND (reference sequence). The CDR3: CASSIWTGHTDTQYF. DNA of the CDR3: TGTGCCAGTAGTATCTGGACGGGACACACAGATACGCAGTATTTT.

This clone showed up just once. The CDR3 spells CASSQYNWGQGMIKAGELFF. CDR3 nucleotides: TGCGCCAGCAGCCAATATAATTGGGGACAGGGGATGATCAAGGCCGGGGAGCTGTTTTTT. The V gene is TRBV4-1, the J gene TRBJ2-2, with 10 positions matching TRBD1. The V gene's germline CDR1 is MGHRA and CDR2 YSYEKL. The V gene end was trimmed by 2 bases and the J gene end by 6 bases; junction bases not matched to a gene: 18. This CDR3 is built from 20 residues.

The J gene is TRBJ1-6, the V gene TRBV6-5, with D possibly matching TRBD1 (6 bases). Germline V CDR1 and CDR2: MNHEY, SVGAGI. This CDR3 is 16 amino acids long. Between the trimmed V and J ends, which lost 0 bases and 9 bases, there was a span of 15 bases. As DNA, the CDR3 is TGTGCCAGCAGTTACTCTATGCAGACAGGCCCTTCACCCCTCCACTTT. Translation: CASSYSMQTGPSPLHF.

This clone appeared a single time. The chain joins TRBV5-1 to TRBJ2-1, with 13 bases that match TRBD2. Losses at the gene ends were 3 bases for V and 7 bases for J; bases not matched to a gene: 10. Germline V lookup: CDR1 SGHRS, CDR2 YFSETQ. CDR3 length: 17 residues. The CDR3 DNA is TGCGCCAGCAGCTCCCTCCCCGGGACTAGCGGGATAAATGAGCAGTTCTTC. Residues: CASSSLPGTSGINEQFF.

This chain joins TRBV5-1 and TRBJ2-7; possible D gene TRBD1, 7 bases. Germline values: CDR1 SGHRS, CDR2 YFSETQ. The CDR3 spans 13 residues. V lost 7 bases, J lost 5 bases, and 16 bases lay in between. The CDR3, as DNA: TGCGCCAGCGGTGGATCAGGGGGGCACGAGCAGTACTTC. This sequence encodes CASGGSGGHEQYF. Filled out from reference TRBV5-1 and TRBJ2-7, the complete variable domain reads KAGVTQTPRYLIKTRGQQVTLSCSPISGHRSVSWYQQTPGQGLQFLFEYFSETQRNKGNFPGRFSGRQFSNSRSEMNVSTLELGDSALYLCASGGSGGHEQYFGPGTRLTVT.

The V and J genes are TRBV6-5 and TRBJ1-2; the match to TRBD1 covers 7 bases. V gave up 6 bases and J gave up 1 base; unmatched junction bases: 5. CDR3 size: 14 residues. Germline assignment: CDR1 MNHEY and CDR2 SVGAGI. The CDR3 protein is CASRSTGVNYGYTF. In DNA form, the CDR3 reads TGTGCCAGCAGATCCACAGGGGTTAACTATGGCTACACCTTC.

The chain links TRBV6-1 to TRBJ1-5, with D possibly matching TRBD1 (5 bases). The V end lost 2 bases, the J end lost 6 bases, and 11 bases lay between the germline ends. CDR3 length equals 14 residues. Per the germline V gene, CDR1 is MNHNS and CDR2 is SASEGT. The chain's CDR3 is CASSELGVSQPQHF. The CDR3, as DNA: TGTGCCAGCAGTGAATTAGGGGTTAGTCAGCCCCAGCATTTT.

The chain employs TRBV5-5 and TRBJ2-7; TRBD1 might be the D (6 bases). The V gene's germline CDR1 is SGHKS and CDR2 YYEKEE (reference sequence). V gave up 4 bases and J gave up 3 bases, with 11 bases separating them. CDR3 length: 13 residues. The DNA for the CDR3 is TGTGCCAGCAGCCAGGACAGTCTCTACGAGCAGTACTTC. It codes for CASSQDSLYEQYF.

The chain combines TRBV6-5 with TRBJ1-1, with D unresolved. Per germline, CDR1 MNHEY and CDR2 SVGAGI. V was cut by 6 bases and J by 1 base, with 9 bases left in between. The CDR3 consists of 13 residues. DNA of the CDR3: TGTGCCAGCAGGGCAGAAGGGAACACTGAAGCTTTCTTT. Translated, it gives CASRAEGNTEAFF.

This clone was observed once. This sequence joins TRBV11-1 and TRBJ1-2; 12 bases match TRBD1. Germline V gene lookup returns CDR1 SGHAT and CDR2 FQDESV (reference sequence). The J segment lost 7 bases and the V segment lost 5 bases, leaving 5 bases of the junction unmatched. The CDR3 loop spans 14 amino acids. The DNA for the CDR3 is TGTGCCAGCAGCCCCCGGGACAGGGGGCTTGGCTACACCTTC. This encodes CASSPRDRGLGYTF.

V is TRBV30 and J is TRBJ1-2, with D possibly matching TRBD1 (6 bases). V lost 0 bases, J lost 4 bases, and 12 bases lay in between. CDR1 and CDR2 (germline): GTSNPN, SVGIG (reference sequence). This CDR3 spans 14 amino acids. The CDR3: CAWSVLTGSYGYTF. In nucleotides, the CDR3 is TGTGCCTGGAGTGTACTGACAGGTTCCTATGGCTACACCTTC. The whole variable domain, filled in from reference TRBV30 and TRBJ1-2, reads SQTIHQWPATLVQPVGSPLSLECTVEGTSNPNLYWYRQAAGRGLQLLFYSVGIGQISSEVPQNLSASRPQDRQFILSSKKLLLSDSGFYLCAWSVLTGSYGYTFGSGTRLTVV.

The rearrangement links TRBV7-3 to TRBJ2-5; 8 bases match TRBD2. Per the germline V gene, CDR1 is SGHTA and CDR2 is FQGTGA. The CDR3 extends over 16 amino acids. V was clipped by 1 base and J by 5 bases; unmatched bases: 9. CDR3 sequence (DNA): TGTGCCAGCAGCTTAAACGGGGGGGCACCCCCGGAGACCCAGTACTTC. As protein: CASSLNGGAPPETQYF. Full variable domain (missing parts from reference TRBV7-3 and TRBJ2-5): GAGVSQTPSNKVTEKGKYVELRCDPISGHTALYWYRQSLGQGPEFLIYFQGTGAADDSGLPNDRFFAVRPEGSVSTLKIQRTERGDSAVYLCASSLNGGAPPETQYFGPGTRLLVL.